This T cell receptor (beta chain) came from a study of response to subunit inactivated influenza vaccine. Notes on the study in general: Few new T cells, the authors suggested, are recruited by each seasonal influenza vaccination.

TCRdb reprocessed the RT-PCR reads via MiXCR and lists one record per CDR3 protein. The sample includes roughly 570,000 distinct CDR3 sequences, about 15% seen only once; the top ten take over 8.5%. This clonotype occurred many times. Its antigen is not identified. V lost 2 bases to trimming and J lost 0 bases, with 8 bases between them. Germline CDR1 reads SGHRS; CDR2 reads YFSETQ. The CDR3 contains 14 residues. This sequence joins TRBV5-1 and TRBJ1-1; unclear D gene. The origin of this receptor is a man aged 45-60 years who received an inactivated influenza vaccine. The sequencing used PBMCs from blood, collected roughly 12 days after vaccination. The CDR3 protein is CASSLGRLNTEAFF. CDR3 bases: TGCGCCAGCAGCTTAGGCCGACTGAACACTGAAGCTTTCTTT.